This TCR beta chain was retrieved from a study of regulatory T cells in long-lasting Graves disease. On the study more broadly: Over-5-year antithyroid drug use with positive TSH receptor antibodies defined persistent Graves' disease in the study.

A word on this clonotype: A much bigger clone sits one base away, suggesting this may be a read error. Here the CDR3 omits its conserved ending phenylalanine or tryptophan, so a read error is the likely source.

Construction of the TCR beta libraries employed iRepertoire HTBI primers in conjunction with Arm-PCR of CDR3 regions. MiXCR was run by TCRdb on the multiplex PCR reads, yielding one entry per CDR3 protein. The profile shows 300,000 to 350,000 distinct CDR3 sequences, around a fifth of them singletons. V was trimmed by 6 bases and J by 4 bases, leaving 18 bases between them. The germline CDR1 and CDR2 sequences are MNHNS and SASEGT. This CDR3 region has 15 residues. Time point in this sample: persistent/refractory GD, antithyroid drugs over 5 years with positive TRAb. Preparation of the TCR library used RNA extracted from PBMCs. The authors drew 9 to 9.5 milliliters of peripheral blood into EDTA tubes.

Sample: peripheral blood mononuclear cells (PBMCs), taken when the disease was refractory, from a patient treated with antithyroid drugs. The sequence came from a female donor with Graves disease. This chain joins TRBV6-1 and TRBJ2-5; possibly TRBD1 or TRBD2 for D (5 bases each). CDR3 amino acids: CASSLVPGPPETQYL. The CDR3 nucleotides are TGTGCCAGCAGCTTGGTCCCGGGACCCCCAGAGACCCAGTACCTC.